The T cell receptor beta chain under discussion was sequenced for a study of blood T cell repertoires in COVID-19. Study-level information: T cells, B-cell-depleted T cells, or PBMCs provided the cDNA or gDNA that served as material.

This clone was seen only a few times. In the original analysis: Researchers report that nucleated cell counts were estimated from reference gene primer amplification. TCRdb's table, derived via immunoSEQ multiplex PCR, lists solely in-frame clones and lacks some. That table is the source of V, J and clone size, and D and trimming were worked out from the DNA. The table lists around 250,000 clones, around 90% of them singletons. This CDR3 region has 14 residues. The germline V gene has CDR1 LNHDA and CDR2 SQIVND (reference sequence). Unmatched junction bases numbered 9, after V lost 6 bases and J lost 7 bases.

Specimen: peripheral blood. J is TRBJ1-1 and V is TRBV19, with TRBD1 identical over 9 bases. The TCR comes from a human donor in a cohort sampled during active COVID-19. The CDR3 spells CASRETGGTGEAFF. The CDR3 bases are TGTGCCAGTAGGGAGACAGGGGGAACCGGTGAAGCTTTCTTT.